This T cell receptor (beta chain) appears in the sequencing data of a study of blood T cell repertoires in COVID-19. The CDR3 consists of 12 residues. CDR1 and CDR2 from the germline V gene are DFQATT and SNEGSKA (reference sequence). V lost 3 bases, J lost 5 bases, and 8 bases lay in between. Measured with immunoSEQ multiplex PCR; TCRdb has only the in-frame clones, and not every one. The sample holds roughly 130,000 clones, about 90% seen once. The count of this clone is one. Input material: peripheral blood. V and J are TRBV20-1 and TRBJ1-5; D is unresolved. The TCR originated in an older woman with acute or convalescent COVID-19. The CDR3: CSASFGDQPQHF. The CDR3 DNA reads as TGCAGTGCTAGTTTCGGGGATCAGCCCCAGCATTTT.